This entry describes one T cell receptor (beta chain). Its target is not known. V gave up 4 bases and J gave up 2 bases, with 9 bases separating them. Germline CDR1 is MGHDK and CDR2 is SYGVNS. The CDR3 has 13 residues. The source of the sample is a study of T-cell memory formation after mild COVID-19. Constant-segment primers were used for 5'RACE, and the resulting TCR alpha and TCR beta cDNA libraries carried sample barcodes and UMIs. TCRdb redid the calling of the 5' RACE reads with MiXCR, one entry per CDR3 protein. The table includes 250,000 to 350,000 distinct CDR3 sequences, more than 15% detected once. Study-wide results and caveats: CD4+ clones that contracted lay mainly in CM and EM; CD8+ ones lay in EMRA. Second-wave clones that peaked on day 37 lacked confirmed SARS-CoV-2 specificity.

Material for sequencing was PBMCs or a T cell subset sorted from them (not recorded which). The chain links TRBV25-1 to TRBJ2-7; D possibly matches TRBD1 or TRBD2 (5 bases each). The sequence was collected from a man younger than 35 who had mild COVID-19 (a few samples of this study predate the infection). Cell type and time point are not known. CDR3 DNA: TGTGCCAGCAGTGTTGGGGGAACCTACGAGCAGTACTTC. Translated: CASSVGGTYEQYF.